This T cell receptor beta chain was obtained from a study of CD8+CD57+ T cells in acquired aplastic anemia. About the research overall: Approximately 10 million reads were obtained on average for healthy donor CD4+ cells.

Germline values: CDR1 LNHDA, CDR2 SQIVND (reference sequence). The germline V and J ends were trimmed by 9 bases and 3 bases, with 14 bases remaining between them. This CDR3 spans 13 amino acids. Genomic DNA acted as the template from which TCR beta VDJ combination and CDR3 sequence profiling were carried out. One entry per CDR3 protein, called by TCRdb with MiXCR from the reads. In the table there are about 42,000 distinct CDR3 sequences, about 70% of which are singletons. The chain recombines TRBV19 with TRBJ1-2; D might be TRBD1 (6 bases). Material: sorted CD4+, CD8+, or CD8+CD57+ T cells (not recorded which) from PBMCs. The clonotype was recovered from a human donor in good health, serving as a control. CDR3 protein: CASTLQGDYGYTF. In DNA, the CDR3 is TGTGCCAGCACCTTACAGGGTGACTATGGCTACACCTTC.